This entry lists 29 T cell receptor beta chains sequenced from one sample in a study of control samples from healthy donors and cancer patients. The repertoire was sequenced with immunoSEQ multiplex PCR; TCRdb's copy has only in-frame clones and lacks some. This sample yields about 60,000 clones, of which roughly 85% are seen a single time; 4.5% to 7% belongs to the top ten. The specimen was blood. All receptors come from a man between 40 and 49 years old in good health.

The chain couples TRBV5-6 to TRBJ1-2; D is perhaps TRBD1 (5 bases). V shed 1 base and J shed 3 bases, with 10 bases lying between them. Germline V gives CDR1 SGHDT, CDR2 YYEEEE. CDR3 length: 14 residues. CDR3 amino acids: CASSLKGRDYGYTF. The CDR3 region has the DNA TGTGCCAGCAGCTTGAAGGGGAGGGACTATGGCTACACCTTC.

This chain links TRBV2 with TRBJ2-7, with D perhaps TRBD1 (6 bases). CDR1 and CDR2 from the germline V gene are SNHLY and FYNNEI. V lost 6 bases to trimming and J lost 6 bases, with 12 bases between them. This CDR3 has 12 amino acids. The CDR3 here is CASRGQGREQYF. In DNA, the CDR3 is TGTGCCAGCAGAGGTCAGGGGCGCGAGCAGTACTTC.

This CDR3 is CASSLGSVGTNEKLFF. The CDR3 DNA follows: TGTGCCAGCAGCTTGGGTTCGGTCGGGACTAATGAAAAACTGTTTTTT. This chain links TRBV7-9 with TRBJ1-4; D is undetermined. Germline lookup yields CDR1 SEHNR and CDR2 FQNEAQ (reference sequence). This CDR3 spans 16 amino acids. V lost 3 bases to trimming and J lost 2 bases, with 13 bases between them.

This sequence joins TRBV29-1 and TRBJ2-7; D possibly matches TRBD1 or TRBD2 (6 bases each). With 3 bases removed from V and 3 bases from J, the gap between germline ends came to 12 bases. There are 13 residues in the CDR3. Germline V gene data show CDR1 as SQVTM and CDR2 as ANQGSEA. CDR3 protein: CSVDKGGGYEQYF. CDR3 DNA sequence: TGCAGCGTTGATAAGGGGGGCGGCTACGAGCAGTACTTC.

The chain is built from TRBV30 and TRBJ1-5; 8 bases line up with TRBD1. Germline CDR1 GTSNPN, CDR2 SVGIG (reference sequence). The CDR3 spans 16 residues. Unmatched junction bases numbered 9, after V lost 3 bases and J lost 2 bases. The CDR3 DNA sequence: TGTGCCTGGAGCCACAGGGGGACGAGTGGCAATCAGCCCCAGCATTTT. This encodes CAWSHRGTSGNQPQHF.

CDR3 residues: CASIGQLYGYTF. The CDR3 DNA follows: TGTGCCAGCATAGGACAGCTCTATGGCTACACCTTC. The chain uses TRBV6-5 and TRBJ1-2; D is possibly TRBD1 (6 bases). V dropped 7 bases and J dropped 4 bases, with 10 bases sitting between them. Germline CDR1 MNHEY, CDR2 SVGAGI. The CDR3 consists of 12 residues.

The chain combines TRBV5-3 with TRBJ1-5; possible D gene TRBD1, 6 bases. TRBV5-3 is an ORF; its function is uncertain. V shed 6 bases and J shed 3 bases, with 25 bases lying between them. The CDR3 runs to 18 residues. The DNA for the CDR3 is TGTGCCAGAAATTCGAGGTATTCTAGGACAGACTCCAATCAGCCCCAGCATTTT. Encoded protein: CARNSRYSRTDSNQPQHF.

CDR3 residues: CSTRTVYGYTF. For the CDR3, the DNA is TGCAGCACCCGGACAGTCTATGGCTACACCTTC. V gene TRBV29-1 combines with J gene TRBJ1-2, with a tentative D call TRBD1 (6 bases). Germline V gene sequence: CDR1 SQVTM, CDR2 ANQGSEA. Between the trimmed V and J ends, which lost 8 bases and 4 bases, there was a span of 11 bases. The CDR3 length is 11 residues.

The rearrangement joins TRBV5-1 to TRBJ2-1; D ambiguous. This CDR3 has 13 residues. In germline, CDR1 is SGHRS, CDR2 YFSETQ. Trimming took 0 bases from V and 5 from J, leaving 6 bases between them. The CDR3 spells CASSLDSNNEQFF. The CDR3 DNA is TGCGCCAGCAGCTTGGACTCAAACAATGAGCAGTTCTTC.

This chain joins TRBV28 and TRBJ1-2; D ambiguous. In germline, CDR1 is MDHEN, CDR2 SYDVKM. The ends were cut back, 3 bases at V and 0 bases at J, with 11 bases in the middle. The CDR3 covers 15 residues. The CDR3 sequence is CASSFVGTTNYGYTF. CDR3 nucleotides: TGTGCCAGCAGTTTCGTGGGCACAACTAACTATGGCTACACCTTC.

The J gene is TRBJ2-5, the V gene TRBV5-4; 7 nucleotides align to TRBD2. J lost 2 bases, V lost 4 bases, and 5 bases had no gene match. The CDR3 runs to 14 residues. Germline V gene lookup returns CDR1 SGHNT and CDR2 YYREEE (reference sequence). The CDR3: CASSPGGVQETQYF. DNA of the CDR3: TGTGCCAGCAGCCCTGGGGGGGTACAAGAGACCCAGTACTTC.

On this clone: The junction differs from germline at one of its ends, possibly a read error. The same CDR3 can be traced to other DNA sequences in this sample. The CDR3 sequence: CASIPGQVSSPTVF. The CDR3 DNA is TGTGCCAGCATCCCGGGACAGGTAAGTTCCCCGACGGTCTTC. The rearrangement joins TRBV27 to TRBJ2-1; 8 nucleotides agree with TRBD1. This CDR3 contains 14 residues. Germline V gene lookup returns CDR1 MNHEY and CDR2 SMNVEV (reference sequence).

CDR3 nucleotides: TGTGCCAGCAGCCTCCGACTAGCGGGAGTCCCGAACGAGCAGTTCTTC. Residues: CASSLRLAGVPNEQFF. This chain uses TRBV7-2 with TRBJ2-1, with 12 bases identical to TRBD2. This CDR3 is 16 amino acids long. V shed 5 bases and J 10 bases; nucleotides not matched to a gene: 12. Germline V gene lookup returns CDR1 SGHTA and CDR2 FQGNSA.

The chain carries TRBV19 and TRBJ2-3, with TRBD1 identical over 12 bases. CDR3 length: 16 residues. The V and J ends lost 1 base and 5 bases, in that order; junction bases with no gene match: 4. Germline values: CDR1 LNHDA, CDR2 SQIVND (reference sequence). The CDR3 sequence is CASSIGDRGQGDTQYF. CDR3 bases: TGTGCCAGTAGTATAGGGGACAGGGGGCAAGGAGATACGCAGTATTTT.

The rearrangement links TRBV28 to TRBJ1-2; the D is unclear. The CDR3 has 12 amino acids. V was pared by 3 bases and J by 7 bases, with 9 bases between. Germline loops: CDR1 MDHEN, CDR2 SYDVKM. CDR3: CASSLATSGYTF. The CDR3 DNA sequence: TGTGCCAGCAGTTTGGCGACAAGTGGCTACACCTTC.

This clone was seen a few times. The chain has TRBV3-1 (or the pseudogene TRBV3-2) and TRBJ2-2, with 12 positions matching TRBD2. The length of the CDR3 is 13 residues. Germline-derived CDR1 and CDR2 are LGHDT and YNNKEL (reference sequence). Losses at the gene ends were 4 bases for V and 12 bases for J; bases not matched to a gene: 3. CDR3 amino acids: CASSRTSGDQLFF. In DNA form, the CDR3 reads TGTGCCAGCAGCCGGACTAGCGGGGATCAGCTGTTTTTT.

The chain recombines TRBV27 with TRBJ1-1, with D unclear. With 5 bases removed from V and 12 bases from J, the gap between germline ends came to 16 bases. Germline-derived CDR1 and CDR2 are MNHEY and SMNVEV (reference sequence). The CDR3 is 12 amino acids. In DNA, the CDR3 is TGTGCCAGCAGTGGATGGGGAACCGAATCTTTCTTT. Translated, it gives CASSGWGTESFF.

V usage is TRBV4-2 and J usage is TRBJ2-6, with D unclear. Between the trimmed V and J ends, which lost 4 bases and 0 bases, there was a span of 10 bases. The CDR3 has 16 amino acids. Germline-derived CDR1 and CDR2 are LGHNA and YNFKEQ. The CDR3 bases are TGTGCCAGCAGCCCGAGAGTTTCCTCTGGGGCCAACGTCCTGACTTTC. This gives the protein CASSPRVSSGANVLTF.

The chain joins TRBV7-3 to TRBJ2-3, with 7 positions matching TRBD2. Unmatched junction bases numbered 8, after V lost 5 bases and J lost 0 bases. Germline CDR1 reads SGHTA; CDR2 reads FQGTGA. This CDR3 spans 16 amino acids. The CDR3 region is CASSPTSVTSTDTQYF. CDR3 bases: TGTGCCAGCAGCCCCACTAGCGTTACTAGCACAGATACGCAGTATTTT.

This clone has only one observation. The V and J genes are TRBV7-9 and TRBJ2-3; no firm D call. The germline V gene encodes CDR1 SEHNR and CDR2 FQNEAQ (reference sequence). V gave up 5 bases and J gave up 1 base, with 13 bases separating them. CDR3 length equals 15 residues. CDR3 sequence reads: CASSENPGGTDTQYF. The CDR3 bases are TGTGCCAGCAGCGAGAATCCTGGAGGCACAGATACGCAGTATTTT.

V gene TRBV11-2 combines with J gene TRBJ1-3; 7 bases align to TRBD1. J lost 1 base, V lost 5 bases, and 5 bases had no gene match. The CDR3 totals 15 residues. Germline CDR1 SGHAT, CDR2 FQNNGV. The DNA of the CDR3 is TGTGCCAGCAGCCTTGGACAGGTTTCTGGAAACACCATATATTTT. Protein product: CASSLGQVSGNTIYF.

CDR3 coding DNA: TGTGCCATGCGTGAGACGACAGGGACTAACTATGGCTACACCTTC. It encodes CAMRETTGTNYGYTF. This sequence joins TRBV10-3 and TRBJ1-2, with 7 nucleotides matching TRBD1. The CDR3 sequence is 15 residues long. The V and J ends lost 9 bases and 0 bases, in that order; junction bases with no gene match: 10. The germline gives CDR1 ENHRY, CDR2 SYGVKD.

The chain links TRBV30 to TRBJ1-3; TRBD1 matches 9 bases. Germline-derived CDR1 and CDR2 are GTSNPN and SVGIG (reference sequence). This CDR3 has 15 amino acids. J gave up 1 base and V 0 bases, and 1 base lay outside the gene matches. CDR3 sequence: CAWSVQGASGNTIYF. CDR3 DNA: TGTGCCTGGAGTGTACAGGGGGCTTCTGGAAACACCATATATTTT.

The genes are TRBV5-1 and TRBJ1-5, with TRBD1 as a possible D gene (6 bases). This CDR3 comprises 15 residues. The V gene lost 1 base and the J gene lost 3 bases, with 11 bases spanning the gap. CDR1 and CDR2 from the germline V gene are SGHRS and YFSETQ. In DNA form, the CDR3 reads TGCGCCAGCAGCTTGAACAGGGCCGACAATCAGCCCCAGCATTTT. Translating gives CASSLNRADNQPQHF.

The chain carries TRBV4-3 and TRBJ1-3; D not certain. CDR1 and CDR2 from the germline V gene are LGHNA and YSLEER. V gave up 0 bases and J gave up 2 bases, with 8 bases separating them. This CDR3 has 15 amino acids. CDR3 loop: CASSQDIVAGNTIYF. The CDR3 DNA follows: TGCGCCAGCAGCCAAGATATAGTGGCTGGAAACACCATATATTTT.

V gene TRBV10-3 combines with J gene TRBJ1-2, with TRBD1 as a possible D gene (6 bases). CDR3 length: 13 amino acids. Germline assignment: CDR1 ENHRY and CDR2 SYGVKD. The V gene lost 3 bases and the J gene lost 4 bases, with 9 bases spanning the gap. CDR3 residues: CAISEQGSYGYTF. CDR3 sequence (DNA): TGTGCCATCAGTGAACAGGGTAGCTATGGCTACACCTTC.

The chain carries TRBV5-1 and TRBJ1-1; no clear D gene. The germline V gene encodes CDR1 SGHRS and CDR2 YFSETQ. The CDR3 consists of 13 residues. Trimming stripped 2 bases from V and 7 bases from J, with 12 bases between. Written as DNA, the CDR3 is TGCGCCAGCAGCTTCATAAGTTCTGATGAAGCTTTCTTT. As protein: CASSFISSDEAFF.

The rearrangement links TRBV19 to TRBJ1-2; D unclear. V was shortened by 1 base and J by 1 base, with 13 bases between the two germline ends. This CDR3 is 16 amino acids long. CDR1 is LNHDA and CDR2 is SQIVND in the germline V gene (reference sequence). The CDR3 coding sequence is TGTGCCAGTAGTATAGTTTCGGCCGAACTTAACTATGGCTACACCTTC. Translation: CASSIVSAELNYGYTF. The full variable domain, its missing parts supplied by reference TRBV19 and TRBJ1-2, is DGGITQSPKYLFRKEGQNVTLSCEQNLNHDAMYWYRQDPGQGLRLIYYSQIVNDFQKGDIAEGYSVSREKKESFPLTVTSAQKNPTAFYLCASSIVSAELNYGYTFGSGTRLTVV.

The V call is TRBV30, the J call TRBJ1-5, with D unresolved. CDR1 is GTSNPN and CDR2 is SVGIG in the germline V gene (reference sequence). With 0 bases removed from V and 3 bases from J, the gap between germline ends came to 6 bases. The CDR3 has 13 amino acids. The CDR3 DNA follows: TGTGCCTGGAGTGTACTAGACAATCAGCCCCAGCATTTT. It is translated as CAWSVLDNQPQHF.